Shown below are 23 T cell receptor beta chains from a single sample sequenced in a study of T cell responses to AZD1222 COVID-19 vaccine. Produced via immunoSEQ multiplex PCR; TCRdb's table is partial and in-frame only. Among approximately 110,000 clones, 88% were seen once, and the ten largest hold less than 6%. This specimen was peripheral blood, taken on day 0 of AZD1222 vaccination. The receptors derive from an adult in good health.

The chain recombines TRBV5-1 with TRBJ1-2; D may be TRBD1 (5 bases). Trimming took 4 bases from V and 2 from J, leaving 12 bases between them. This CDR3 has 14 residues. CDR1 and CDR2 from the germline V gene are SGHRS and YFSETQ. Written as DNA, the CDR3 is TGCGCCAGCAGCGATCTGAGGGGAAACTATGGCTACACCTTC. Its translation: CASSDLRGNYGYTF.

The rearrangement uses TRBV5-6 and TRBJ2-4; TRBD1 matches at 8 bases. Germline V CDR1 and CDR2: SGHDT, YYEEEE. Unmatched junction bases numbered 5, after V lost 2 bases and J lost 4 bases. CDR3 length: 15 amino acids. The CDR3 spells CASSFRTGSKNIQYF. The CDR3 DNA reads TGTGCCAGCAGCTTTCGGACAGGGTCGAAAAACATTCAGTACTTC.

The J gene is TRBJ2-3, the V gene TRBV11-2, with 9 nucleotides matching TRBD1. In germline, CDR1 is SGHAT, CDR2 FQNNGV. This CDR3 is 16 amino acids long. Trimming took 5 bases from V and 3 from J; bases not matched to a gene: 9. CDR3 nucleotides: TGTGCCAGCAGCGTGGACAGGGGAATTCTTACAGATACGCAGTATTTT. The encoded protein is CASSVDRGILTDTQYF.

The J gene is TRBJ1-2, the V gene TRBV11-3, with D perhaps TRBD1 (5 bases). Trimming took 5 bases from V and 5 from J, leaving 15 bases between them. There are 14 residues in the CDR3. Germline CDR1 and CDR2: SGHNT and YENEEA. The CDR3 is CASSPVGVSYGYTF. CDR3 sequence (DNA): TGTGCCAGCAGCCCAGTGGGGGTTTCTTATGGCTACACCTTC. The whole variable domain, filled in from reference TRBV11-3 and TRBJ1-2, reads EAGVVQSPRYKIIEKKQPVAFWCNPISGHNTLYWYLQNLGQGPELLIRYENEEAVDDSQLPKDRFSAERLKGVDSTLKIQPAELGDSAVYLCASSPVGVSYGYTFGSGTRLTVV.

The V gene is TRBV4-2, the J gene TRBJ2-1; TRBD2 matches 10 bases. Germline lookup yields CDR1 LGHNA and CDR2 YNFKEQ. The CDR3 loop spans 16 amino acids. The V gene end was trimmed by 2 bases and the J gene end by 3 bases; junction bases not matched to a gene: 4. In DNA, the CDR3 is TGTGCCAGCAGCCAAACCGGGACTAGCGACTACAATGAGCAGTTCTTC. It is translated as CASSQTGTSDYNEQFF.

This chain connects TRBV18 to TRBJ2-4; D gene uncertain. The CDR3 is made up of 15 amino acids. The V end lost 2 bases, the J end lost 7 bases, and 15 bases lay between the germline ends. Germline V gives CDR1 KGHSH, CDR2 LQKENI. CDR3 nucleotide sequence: TGTGCCAGCTCACCAGGGCCAAACGAAGCGAACATTCAGTACTTC. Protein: CASSPGPNEANIQYF.

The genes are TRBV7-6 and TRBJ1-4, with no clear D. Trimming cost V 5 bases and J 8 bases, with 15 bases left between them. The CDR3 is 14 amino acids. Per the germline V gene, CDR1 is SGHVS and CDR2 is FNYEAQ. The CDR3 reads CASSPTPVYEKLFF. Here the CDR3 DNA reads TGTGCCAGCAGCCCGACCCCAGTGTACGAAAAACTGTTTTTT. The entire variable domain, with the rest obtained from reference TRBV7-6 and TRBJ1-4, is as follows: GAGVSQSPRYKVTKRGQDVALRCDPISGHVSLYWYRQALGQGPEFLTYFNYEAQQDKSGLPNDRFSAERPEGSISTLTIQRTEQRDSAMYRCASSPTPVYEKLFFGSGTQLSVL.

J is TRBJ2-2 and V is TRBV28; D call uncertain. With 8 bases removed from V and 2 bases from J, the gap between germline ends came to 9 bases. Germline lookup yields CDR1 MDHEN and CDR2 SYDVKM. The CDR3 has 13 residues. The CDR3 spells CASGVLNTGELFF. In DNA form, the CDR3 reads TGTGCCAGCGGGGTACTCAACACCGGGGAGCTGTTTTTT.

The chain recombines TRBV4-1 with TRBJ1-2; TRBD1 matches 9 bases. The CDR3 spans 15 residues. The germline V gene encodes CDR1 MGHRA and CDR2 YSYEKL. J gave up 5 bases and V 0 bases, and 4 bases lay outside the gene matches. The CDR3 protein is CASSQDRGQGYGYTF. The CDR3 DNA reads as TGCGCCAGCAGCCAAGATAGAGGACAGGGGTATGGCTACACCTTC.

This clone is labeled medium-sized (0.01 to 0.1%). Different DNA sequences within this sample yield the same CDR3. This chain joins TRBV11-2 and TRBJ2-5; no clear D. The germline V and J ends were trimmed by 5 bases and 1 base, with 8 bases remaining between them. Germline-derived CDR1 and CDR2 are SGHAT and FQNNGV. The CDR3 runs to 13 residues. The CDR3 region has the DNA TGTGCCAGCAGCCCACGCGTCCAAGAGACCCAGTACTTC. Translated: CASSPRVQETQYF.

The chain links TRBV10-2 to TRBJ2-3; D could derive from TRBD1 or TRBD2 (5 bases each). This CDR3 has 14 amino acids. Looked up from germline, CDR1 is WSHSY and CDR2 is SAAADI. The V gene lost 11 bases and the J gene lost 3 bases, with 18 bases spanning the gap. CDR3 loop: CAGSRGERTDTQYF. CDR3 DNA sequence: TGCGCCGGAAGCAGAGGGGAAAGGACAGATACGCAGTATTTT.

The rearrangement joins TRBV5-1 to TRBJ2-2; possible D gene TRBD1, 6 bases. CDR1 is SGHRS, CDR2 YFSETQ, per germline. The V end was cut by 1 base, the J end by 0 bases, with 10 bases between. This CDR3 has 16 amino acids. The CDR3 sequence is CASSLTGQTNTGELFF. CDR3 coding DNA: TGCGCCAGCAGCTTGACGGGACAAACGAACACCGGGGAGCTGTTTTTT.

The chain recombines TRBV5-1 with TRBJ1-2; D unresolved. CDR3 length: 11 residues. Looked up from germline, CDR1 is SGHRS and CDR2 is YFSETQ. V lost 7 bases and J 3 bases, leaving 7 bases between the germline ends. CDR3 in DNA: TGCGCCAGCGACTGGCACTATGGCTACACCTTC. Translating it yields CASDWHYGYTF.

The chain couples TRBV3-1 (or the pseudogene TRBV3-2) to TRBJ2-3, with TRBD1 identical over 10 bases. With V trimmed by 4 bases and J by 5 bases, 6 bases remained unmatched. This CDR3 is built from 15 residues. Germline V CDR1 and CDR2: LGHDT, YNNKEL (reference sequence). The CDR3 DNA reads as TGTGCCAGCAGCCCCCGAGGGACAGGGGTAGATACGCAGTATTTT. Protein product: CASSPRGTGVDTQYF.

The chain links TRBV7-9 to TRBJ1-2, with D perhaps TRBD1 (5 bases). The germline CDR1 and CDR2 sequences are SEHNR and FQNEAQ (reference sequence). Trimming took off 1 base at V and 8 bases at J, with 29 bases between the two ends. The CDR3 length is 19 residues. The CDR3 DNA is TGTGCCAGCAGCTTAGGTGGCCCACCCCAGGGACCAACCTCTGGCGGCTACACCTTC. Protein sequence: CASSLGGPPQGPTSGGYTF.

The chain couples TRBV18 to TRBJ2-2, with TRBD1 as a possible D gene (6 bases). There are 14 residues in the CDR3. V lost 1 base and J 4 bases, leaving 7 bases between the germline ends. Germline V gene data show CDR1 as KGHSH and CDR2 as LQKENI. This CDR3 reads CASSPLQGTGELFF. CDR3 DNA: TGTGCCAGCTCACCACTACAGGGCACCGGGGAGCTGTTTTTT.

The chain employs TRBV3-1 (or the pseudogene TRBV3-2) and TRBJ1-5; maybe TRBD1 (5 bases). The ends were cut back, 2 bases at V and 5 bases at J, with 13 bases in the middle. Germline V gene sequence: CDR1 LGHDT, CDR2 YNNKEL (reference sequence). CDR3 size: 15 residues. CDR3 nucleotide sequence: TGTGCCAGCAGCCAAACCGGGGGAAGGGATCAGCCCCAGCATTTT. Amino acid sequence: CASSQTGGRDQPQHF.

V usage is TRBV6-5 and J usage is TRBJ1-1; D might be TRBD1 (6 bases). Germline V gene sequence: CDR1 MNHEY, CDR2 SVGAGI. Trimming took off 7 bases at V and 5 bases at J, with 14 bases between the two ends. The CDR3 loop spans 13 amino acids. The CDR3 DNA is TGTGCCAGCACCCAAAGGGGGGCGACTGAAGCTTTCTTT. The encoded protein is CASTQRGATEAFF.

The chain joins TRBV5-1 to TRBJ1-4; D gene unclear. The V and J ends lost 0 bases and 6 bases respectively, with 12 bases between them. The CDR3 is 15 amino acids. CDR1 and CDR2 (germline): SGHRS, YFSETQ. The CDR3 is CASSLVGRTDEKLFF. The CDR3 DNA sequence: TGCGCCAGCAGCTTGGTCGGCAGAACGGATGAAAAACTGTTTTTT.

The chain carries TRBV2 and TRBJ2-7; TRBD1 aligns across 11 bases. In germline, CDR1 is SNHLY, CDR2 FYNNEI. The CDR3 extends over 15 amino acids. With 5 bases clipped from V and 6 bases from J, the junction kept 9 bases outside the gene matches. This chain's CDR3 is CASSIRTGGPGEQYF. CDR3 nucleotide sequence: TGTGCCAGCAGTATTCGGACAGGGGGCCCGGGCGAGCAGTACTTC.

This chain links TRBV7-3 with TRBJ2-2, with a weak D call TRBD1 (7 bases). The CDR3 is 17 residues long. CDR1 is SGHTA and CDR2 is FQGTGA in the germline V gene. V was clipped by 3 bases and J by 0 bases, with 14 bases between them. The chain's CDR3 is CASSFQGGQSNTGELFF. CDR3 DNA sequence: TGTGCCAGCAGCTTTCAGGGGGGACAGTCGAACACCGGGGAGCTGTTTTTT.

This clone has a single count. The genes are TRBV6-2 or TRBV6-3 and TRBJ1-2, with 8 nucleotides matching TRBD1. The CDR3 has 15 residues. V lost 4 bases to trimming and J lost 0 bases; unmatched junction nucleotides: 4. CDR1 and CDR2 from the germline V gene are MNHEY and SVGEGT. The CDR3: CASSSPDRANYGYTF. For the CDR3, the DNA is TGTGCCAGCAGTTCTCCGGACAGGGCTAACTATGGCTACACCTTC.

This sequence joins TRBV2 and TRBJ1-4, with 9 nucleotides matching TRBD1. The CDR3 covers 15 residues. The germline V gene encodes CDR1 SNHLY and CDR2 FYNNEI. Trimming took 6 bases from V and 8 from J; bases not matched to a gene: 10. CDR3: CASSVQGAGREKLFF. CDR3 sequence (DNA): TGTGCCAGCAGCGTACAGGGGGCCGGTCGGGAAAAACTGTTTTTT. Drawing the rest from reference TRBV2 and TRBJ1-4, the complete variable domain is EPEVTQTPSHQVTQMGQEVILRCVPISNHLYFYWYRQILGQKVEFLVSFYNNEISEKSEIFDDQFSVERPDGSNFTLKIRSTKLEDSAMYFCASSVQGAGREKLFFGSGTQLSVL.